Described below is a single TCR beta chain sequence and its context. The antigen is undetermined. These data come from a study of cytomegalovirus exposure and HLA in healthy donors. Assay used: immunoSEQ multiplex PCR; TCRdb lists only in-frame clones, some missing. The sample comprises roughly 50,000 clones, under 95% of which are singletons, and roughly 1% rests with the top ten. The CDR3 length is 15 residues. Germline V gene data show CDR1 as MRHNA and CDR2 as SNTAGT. V gave up 6 bases and J gave up 10 bases; unmatched junction bases: 10. Study results and limitations: Most TCR sequences were seen very rarely across donors, but some public TCRs occurred in many. It was 150 to 200 TCR beta chains that were listed as cytomegalovirus-associated. In vitro assays verified that three CMV-associated chains recognized CMV antigens specifically.

This rearrangement joins TRBV6-4 to TRBJ2-1, with TRBD1 identical over 12 bases. The sequenced sample was PBMCs. This TCR was recovered from a man aged 18 to 29 in good health and CMV-seronegative. This CDR3 reads CASSGTGGDLGEQFF. CDR3 bases: TGTGCCAGCAGCGGGACAGGGGGCGACTTAGGGGAGCAGTTCTTC.